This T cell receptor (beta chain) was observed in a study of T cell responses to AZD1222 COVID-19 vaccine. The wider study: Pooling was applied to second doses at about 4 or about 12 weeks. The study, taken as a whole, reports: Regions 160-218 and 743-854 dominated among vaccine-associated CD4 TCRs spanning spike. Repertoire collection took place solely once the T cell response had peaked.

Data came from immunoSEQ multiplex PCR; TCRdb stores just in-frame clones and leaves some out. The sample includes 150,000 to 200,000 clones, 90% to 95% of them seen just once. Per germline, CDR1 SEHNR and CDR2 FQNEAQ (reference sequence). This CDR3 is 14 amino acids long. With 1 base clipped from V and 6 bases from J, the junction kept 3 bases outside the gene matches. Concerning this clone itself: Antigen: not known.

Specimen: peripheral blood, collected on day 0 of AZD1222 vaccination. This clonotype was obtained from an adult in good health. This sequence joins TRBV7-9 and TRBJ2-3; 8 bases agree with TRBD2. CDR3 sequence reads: CASSLVREVDTQYF. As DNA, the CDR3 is TGTGCCAGCAGCTTAGTGCGGGAGGTCGATACGCAGTATTTT.